A single TCR beta chain is shown here with its context. Methods used by the authors: Counts of nucleated cells, estimated from reference gene primer amplification, were obtained. Libraries were prepared by immunoSEQ multiplex PCR; TCRdb keeps only in-frame clonotypes and omits some of them. Clone size and the V and J calls come from that table; the DNA yielded D and trimming. The table lists about 200,000 clones, around 81% of them singletons. V lost 4 bases, J lost 2 bases, and 4 bases stayed unmatched. The CDR3 covers 16 residues. The V gene's germline CDR1 is MRHNA and CDR2 SNTAGT. The data stem from a study of blood T cell repertoires in COVID-19. Study background: Whether acute or convalescent, the COVID-19 samples came from the United States, Italy and Spain. T cells, B-cell-depleted T cells, or PBMCs provided the cDNA or gDNA that served as material.

Sequencing was performed on peripheral blood. The chain carries TRBV6-4 and TRBJ2-6; 8 nucleotides agree with TRBD1. This receptor was taken from a woman aged 70-85 years with acute or convalescent COVID-19. CDR3 coding DNA: TGTGCCAGCAGTGGGACAGGGCGAGCTGGGGCCAACGTCCTGACTTTC. Translated, it gives CASSGTGRAGANVLTF.